This T cell receptor (beta chain) was retrieved from a study of post-analysis software for immune sequencing data. Study-wide background: Progressive-relapsing, secondary progressive and relapsing-remitting multiple sclerosis were among the disease courses included.

Study-level results: F measure showed strong co-clustering of same-batch samples. TRBV5-6, TRBV5-1 and TRBV20-1 belonged to a set of about five TRBV segments that were more frequent in patients than controls. When compared against controls, multiple sclerosis patients showed significantly lower normalized Chao1 diversity.

This clonotype was seen a few times. The antigen remains undetermined. Libraries were made from TCR beta cDNA, and they carried unique molecular identifiers. T cells numbering about 0.85 to 11 million yielded cDNA molecules that totaled about 500,000. TCRdb called the PCR reads again in MiXCR, with one record for every CDR3 protein. This sample yields some 700,000 distinct CDR3 sequences, of which 59% are seen a single time; about 11% belongs to the top ten. Germline loops: CDR1 ENHRY, CDR2 SYGVKD. CDR3 length equals 14 residues. The V gene end was trimmed by 5 bases and the J gene end by 2 bases; junction bases not matched to a gene: 3.

Sequencing was carried out using blood. The rearrangement uses TRBV10-3 and TRBJ2-7, with TRBD1 matching 10 bases. The receptor was isolated from a girl aged 2 to 9 with multiple sclerosis. The chain's CDR3 is CAISSGTGAYEQYF. In DNA form, the CDR3 reads TGTGCCATCAGTTCCGGGACAGGGGCCTACGAGCAGTACTTC.